This is a list of T cell receptor beta chains from one sample in a study of cytomegalovirus exposure and HLA in healthy donors. Assay: immunoSEQ multiplex PCR; the TCRdb copy retains only in-frame clones and omits some. There are approximately 100,000 clones in the sample; around 75% occur only once, and 13% to 15% lies in the top ten. Sequenced input: PBMCs. The receptors here all came from a male donor in good health and CMV-seropositive. The CDR3 runs from the conserved cysteine through the conserved F or W. A D gene is named only where the DNA matches it firmly. Expanded clones are given a class, and other clones once, few, many or no size at all.

v_call: TRBV25-1; j_call: TRBJ1-1; d_call: NA; clone_size: NA; cdr3_nt: TGTGCCAGCAGTGAGCCGACAGGCAGCCCTGGGGACACTGAAGCTTTCTTT; cdr3_aa: CASSEPTGSPGDTEAFF
v_call: TRBV5-1; j_call: TRBJ1-4; d_call: NA; clone_size: NA; cdr3_nt: TGCGCCAGCAGCTTGGAGGCAGGGCGGTTGGAAAAACTGTTTTTT; cdr3_aa: CASSLEAGRLEKLFF
v_call: TRBV7-2; j_call: TRBJ2-7; d_call: TRBD2; clone_size: NA; cdr3_nt: TGTGCCAGCAGCTCATGGGGGGAGGGCGACGAGCAGTACTTC; cdr3_aa: CASSSWGEGDEQYF
v_call: TRBV7-2; j_call: TRBJ2-5; d_call: TRBD2; clone_size: NA; cdr3_nt: TGTGCCAGCAGCTTATCCAGCGGGGGGGCCTTTGGAGAGACCCAGTACTTC; cdr3_aa: CASSLSSGGAFGETQYF
v_call: TRBV9; j_call: TRBJ2-1; d_call: TRBD1; clone_size: once; cdr3_nt: TGTGCCAGCAGCGTAGGGGACAGTTTTTGGGGTGAGCAGTTCTTC; cdr3_aa: CASSVGDSFWGEQFF
v_call: TRBV6-5; j_call: TRBJ1-1; d_call: NA; clone_size: once; cdr3_nt: TGTGCCAGCAGTTACCAGGGGAGGGCGTACACTGAAGCTTTCTTT; cdr3_aa: CASSYQGRAYTEAFF
v_call: TRBV7-9; j_call: TRBJ1-1; d_call: NA; clone_size: NA; cdr3_nt: TGTGCCAGCAGCCTTGCGAGGCGAAGCACTGAAGCTTTCTTT; cdr3_aa: CASSLARRSTEAFF
v_call: TRBV5-1; j_call: TRBJ2-3; d_call: TRBD2; clone_size: NA; cdr3_nt: TGCGCCAGCAGCCCTGGCATAGGACTAGCGGGGGGGTATACGCAGTATTTT; cdr3_aa: CASSPGIGLAGGYTQYF
v_call: TRBV5-8; j_call: TRBJ2-3; d_call: NA; clone_size: NA; cdr3_nt: TGTGCCAGCAGCTTGGTCTCTGCGTATACGCAGTATTTT; cdr3_aa: CASSLVSAYTQYF
v_call: TRBV27; j_call: TRBJ2-1; d_call: NA; clone_size: once; cdr3_nt: TGTGCCAGCACCAACGGGGACATAGCCTACAATGAGCAGTTCTTC; cdr3_aa: CASTNGDIAYNEQFF
v_call: TRBV11-2; j_call: TRBJ2-5; d_call: NA; clone_size: NA; cdr3_nt: TGTGCCAGCAGCTTAGCAGTACAAGAGACCCAGTACTTC; cdr3_aa: CASSLAVQETQYF
v_call: TRBV29-1; j_call: TRBJ1-6; d_call: TRBD1; clone_size: NA; cdr3_nt: TGCAGCGTTGGCACAGGGGGGAATTCACCCCTCCACTTT; cdr3_aa: CSVGTGGNSPLHF
v_call: TRBV7-2; j_call: TRBJ2-5; d_call: NA; clone_size: few; cdr3_nt: TGTGCCAGCAGCTTACTCTGGGGGCAGGAGACCCAGTACTTC; cdr3_aa: CASSLLWGQETQYF
v_call: TRBV7-9; j_call: TRBJ1-1; d_call: NA; clone_size: few; cdr3_nt: TGTGCCAGCAGCTTAGCTACAGGGAACACTGAAGCTTTCTTT; cdr3_aa: CASSLATGNTEAFF
v_call: TRBV7-2; j_call: TRBJ1-5; d_call: NA; clone_size: NA; cdr3_nt: TGTGCCAGCAGCCCAGGGCAGGCGCGCAATCAGCCCCAGCATTTT; cdr3_aa: CASSPGQARNQPQHF
v_call: TRBV29-1; j_call: TRBJ2-7; d_call: NA; clone_size: NA; cdr3_nt: TGCAGCCTTGTGACAGCCACGCACGAGCAGTACTTC; cdr3_aa: CSLVTATHEQYF
v_call: TRBV7-8; j_call: TRBJ1-1; d_call: NA; clone_size: NA; cdr3_nt: TGTGCCAGCAGCCAACGACAGGAGTGGTACACTGAAGCTTTCTTT; cdr3_aa: CASSQRQEWYTEAFF